Listed here is a single T cell receptor (beta chain). Method: immunoSEQ multiplex PCR; TCRdb's copy keeps in-frame clones and lacks some. This table has over 10,000 clones, over 60% appearing once. This sample was taken from a study of OX40 agonist ivuxolimab in advanced cancers. Background on the study: A mean age of around 63 years, range roughly 20 to 85, was recorded, and approximately 85% were male. Partial responses were seen in three patients, one with hepatocellular carcinoma and two with cutaneous melanoma.

The length of the CDR3 is 16 residues. Germline V gene sequence: CDR1 SGDLS, CDR2 YYNGEE. V was cut by 0 bases and J by 4 bases, with 16 bases left in between. Autoimmune disease history or systemic immunosuppression was exclusionary. With baseline, cycle 4 day 1, and cycle 7 day 1 as timepoints, blood was sampled. The sequence was obtained from an adult with an advanced solid tumor such as melanoma, head and neck, liver or kidney cancer. The rearrangement joins TRBV9 to TRBJ1-2; D is possibly TRBD1 (5 bases). The material was CD4+ or CD8+ T cells sorted from blood, obtained in a trial of the OX40 agonist ivuxolimab. The CDR3 nucleotides are TGTGCCAGCAGCGTAGGGGGCGCTGGTTTGGGCTATGGCTACACCTTC. Its translation is CASSVGGAGLGYGYTF.